This section outlines one T cell receptor (beta chain) sequence together with its context. Its antigen is unidentified. The data originate from a study of blood T cells in healthy people across ages. About the research overall: When template switching was applied, about one barcoded beta molecule was captured per two T cells. Study-wide results and limits: Unknown CMV status may confound age-related changes in expanded clones.

Combining a sample-barcoded 5' primer with a J-beta primer mix, a second PCR ran for roughly 7 to 11 cycles. TCRdb re-called the 5' RACE reads with MiXCR, one entry per CDR3 protein. The table lists 650,000 to 900,000 distinct CDR3 sequences, about 62% of them singletons. The extraction recovered at least 5 micrograms of total RNA per sample. There are 15 residues in the CDR3. Between the trimmed V and J ends, which lost 6 bases and 5 bases, there was a span of 19 bases. The sequenced sample consisted of blood. This receptor was identified in a man between 25 and 39 years old in good health. The V call is TRBV12-3 or TRBV12-4, the J call TRBJ2-5; D is perhaps TRBD1 or TRBD2 (5 bases each). DNA for the CDR3: TGTGCCAGCAGCCCCTCCGGGACGGAGATGGAGACCCAGTACTTC. It encodes CASSPSGTEMETQYF.